The 32 T cell receptor beta chains reported below all come from one sample, sequenced in a study of T cell repertoires in cytomegalovirus infection. TCRdb re-analysed the reads in MiXCR, keeping a single row per CDR3 protein. The table has 350,000 to 500,000 distinct CDR3 sequences, around 32% seen once. What was sequenced was PBMCs. These receptors originate from a human donor in good health (CMV status not recorded). Some clones in this sample may be carry-over from other donors' samples.

This clonotype was counted between two and nine times. The V and J genes are TRBV7-2 and TRBJ1-1, with D perhaps TRBD1 (5 bases). The V and J ends lost 4 bases and 5 bases respectively, with 14 bases between them. Germline CDR1 SGHTA, CDR2 FQGNSA. The CDR3 runs to 14 residues. CDR3 residues: CASSSGERGTEAFF. DNA for the CDR3: TGTGCCAGCAGCTCGGGCGAACGGGGGACTGAAGCTTTCTTT.

This chain connects TRBV28 to TRBJ2-3; 8 bases align to TRBD2. Germline CDR1 MDHEN, CDR2 SYDVKM. V was clipped by 7 bases and J by 2 bases; unmatched bases: 11. The CDR3 has 16 amino acids. The CDR3 is CASNPPGLGLTDTQYF. DNA of the CDR3: TGTGCCAGCAACCCCCCGGGACTAGGGCTCACAGATACGCAGTATTTT.

This clonotype was counted only a few times. The chain couples TRBV12-3 or TRBV12-4 to TRBJ2-3; 10 bases match TRBD2. Germline trimming cut 6 bases from V and 4 bases from J; bases unmatched to any gene: 4. The CDR3 is 14 amino acids. Here the CDR3 DNA reads TGTGCCAGCAGCAGAAGCGGGGGGGCAGATACGCAGTATTTT. Its protein product is CASSRSGGADTQYF.

The genes are TRBV7-9 and TRBJ2-3; 7 nucleotides match TRBD1. This CDR3 comprises 14 residues. CDR1 is SEHNR and CDR2 is FQNEAQ in the germline V gene (reference sequence). The V gene end was trimmed by 6 bases and the J gene end by 4 bases; junction bases not matched to a gene: 7. CDR3 bases: TGTGCCAGCAGAACCACAGGGGCTGCAGATACGCAGTATTTT. This codes for CASRTTGAADTQYF.

In this sample, this clonotype turned up a few times. The J gene is TRBJ2-7, the V gene TRBV6-2 or TRBV6-3; unclear D gene. The germline CDR1 and CDR2 sequences are MNHEY and SVGEGT. V shed 2 bases and J shed 0 bases, with 8 bases lying between them. The CDR3 loop spans 14 amino acids. The CDR3 nucleotides are TGTGCCAGCAGTTACGATCAAAGCTCCTACGAGCAGTACTTC. Translation: CASSYDQSSYEQYF.

J is TRBJ2-5 and V is TRBV7-2; D is unresolved. The germline CDR1 and CDR2 sequences are SGHTA and FQGNSA. V was cut by 3 bases and J by 2 bases, with 10 bases left in between. This CDR3 is built from 14 residues. The CDR3 loop reads CASSFYKWQETQYF. CDR3 DNA: TGTGCCAGCAGCTTTTACAAGTGGCAAGAGACCCAGTACTTC.

About this clonotype itself: This may be a read error, as it is one base from a much larger clone. CDR3 residues: CASSQSGTGDGKLFF. The CDR3 DNA reads TGCGCCAGCAGCCAATCCGGGACAGGGGATGGAAAACTGTTTTTT. The chain uses TRBV4-3 and TRBJ1-4; TRBD1 matches at 10 bases. V was clipped by 2 bases and J by 10 bases; unmatched bases: 7. The CDR3 consists of 15 residues. Germline V lookup: CDR1 LGHNA, CDR2 YSLEER.

Many counts were recorded for this clonotype. The CDR3 nucleotides read TGTGCCAGCAACGAAGAGACCCAGTACTTC. Its protein product is CASNEETQYF. The chain carries TRBV7-8 and TRBJ2-5, with no clear D. Germline loops: CDR1 SGHVS, CDR2 FQNEAQ. V lost 7 bases and J 3 bases, leaving 3 bases between the germline ends. This CDR3 is built from 10 residues.

In its sample, this clonotype was seen many times. The chain employs TRBV7-8 and TRBJ1-1, with D hard to call. CDR3 length equals 11 residues. Germline V gene sequence: CDR1 SGHVS, CDR2 FQNEAQ. V lost 3 bases to trimming and J lost 6 bases, with 5 bases between them. The CDR3 DNA follows: TGTGCCAGCAGCTTTGGCGCTGAAGCTTTCTTT. It is translated as CASSFGAEAFF.

The gene calls are TRBV6-1 and TRBJ2-3, with 14 positions matching TRBD2. The germline CDR1 and CDR2 sequences are MNHNS and SASEGT. There are 17 residues in the CDR3. The junction had 6 bases not matched to a gene; V was cut back by 3 bases and J by 4 bases. The CDR3 DNA reads TGTGCCAGCAGTGAGTCCGGACTAGCGGGGGGTCCAGATACGCAGTATTTT. Protein: CASSESGLAGGPDTQYF.

This clonotype was found many times. The gene calls are TRBV28 and TRBJ1-4; 7 nucleotides align to TRBD1. The CDR3 spans 15 residues. V lost 5 bases, J lost 4 bases, and 7 bases stayed unmatched. The germline V gene has CDR1 MDHEN and CDR2 SYDVKM. CDR3 in DNA: TGTGCCAGCAGTCTTGGGACAGCCAATAATGAAAAACTGTTTTTT. The encoded protein is CASSLGTANNEKLFF.

The rearrangement uses TRBV11-2 and TRBJ2-3, with D perhaps matching TRBD1 (6 bases). CDR1 and CDR2 from the germline V gene are SGHAT and FQNNGV. V was clipped by 1 base and J by 0 bases, with 11 bases between them. The CDR3 runs to 16 residues. CDR3 DNA: TGTGCCAGCAGCTTAGTCTCAGGGGCTAGCACAGATACGCAGTATTTT. Translation gives CASSLVSGASTDTQYF. Full variable domain (outside the CDR3, taken from reference TRBV11-2 and TRBJ2-3): EAGVAQSPRYKIIEKRQSVAFWCNPISGHATLYWYQQILGQGPKLLIQFQNNGVVDDSQLPKDRFSAERLKGVDSTLKIQPAKLEDSAVYLCASSLVSGASTDTQYFGPGTRLTVL.

CDR3 in amino acids: CASSLGGRYYGYTF. The CDR3 nucleotides read TGTGCCAGCAGTCTTGGGGGACGGTACTATGGCTACACCTTC. The V and J genes are TRBV7-9 and TRBJ1-2, with D perhaps TRBD1 (5 bases). CDR1 is SEHNR, CDR2 FQNEAQ, per germline (reference sequence). CDR3 size: 14 residues. V gave up 6 bases and J gave up 3 bases, with 14 bases separating them.

The V call is TRBV5-5, the J call TRBJ2-1; tentative D call: TRBD2 (5 bases). The CDR3 loop spans 15 amino acids. The germline CDR1 and CDR2 sequences are SGHKS and YYEKEE (reference sequence). V lost 4 bases to trimming and J lost 3 bases, with 14 bases between them. CDR3 coding DNA: TGTGCCAGCAGCAGAGAGGGCCCCGGCTACAATGAGCAGTTCTTC. This encodes CASSREGPGYNEQFF. The variable domain in full, with the rest retrieved from reference TRBV5-5 and TRBJ2-1, is DAGVTQSPTHLIKTRGQQVTLRCSPISGHKSVSWYQQVLGQGPQFIFQYYEKEERGRGNFPDRFSARQFPNYSSELNVNALLLGDSALYLCASSREGPGYNEQFFGPGTRLTVL.

This clonotype was counted only a few times. The rearrangement links TRBV7-9 to TRBJ2-7; no reliable D call. The V gene's germline CDR1 is SEHNR and CDR2 FQNEAQ (reference sequence). The CDR3 is 14 amino acids. Trimming left V 5 bases short and J 3 bases short, with 14 bases between. CDR3 protein: CASSLQQSGYEQYF. The CDR3 nucleotides read TGTGCCAGCAGCCTACAACAGTCTGGCTACGAGCAGTACTTC.

The chain links TRBV4-3 to TRBJ2-2, with D possibly being TRBD2 (5 bases). The V end lost 2 bases, the J end lost 2 bases, and 18 bases lay between the germline ends. Germline CDR1 LGHNA, CDR2 YSLEER. This CDR3 spans 18 amino acids. The CDR3 DNA reads as TGCGCCAGCAGCCAATCAGATGTGCCGGGAACCAACACCGGGGAGCTGTTTTTT. It translates to CASSQSDVPGTNTGELFF.

A few counts support this clonotype. The chain joins TRBV2 to TRBJ2-3, with D tentatively TRBD2 (5 bases). V lost 8 bases to trimming and J lost 0 bases, with 15 bases between them. CDR1 SNHLY and CDR2 FYNNEI come from the germline V gene. CDR3 length equals 15 residues. The CDR3 sequence: CASRQSRTSTDTQYF. The CDR3 DNA reads as TGTGCCAGCCGTCAATCGCGGACTAGCACAGATACGCAGTATTTT.

J is TRBJ1-1 and V is TRBV7-3, with a tentative D call TRBD1 (5 bases). This CDR3 has 15 residues. CDR1 is SGHTA and CDR2 is FQGTGA in the germline V gene. Between the trimmed V and J ends, which lost 0 bases and 5 bases, there was a span of 13 bases. In DNA, the CDR3 is TGTGCCAGCAGCTTAACGTCCGGGGGGGTAACTGAAGCTTTCTTT. As protein: CASSLTSGGVTEAFF. Complete variable domain (other parts from reference TRBV7-3 and TRBJ1-1): GAGVSQTPSNKVTEKGKYVELRCDPISGHTALYWYRQSLGQGPEFLIYFQGTGAADDSGLPNDRFFAVRPEGSVSTLKIQRTERGDSAVYLCASSLTSGGVTEAFFGQGTRLTVV.

This rearrangement joins TRBV10-2 to TRBJ1-2, with unresolved D. The V end was cut by 3 bases, the J end by 4 bases, with 21 bases between. The germline V gene has CDR1 WSHSY and CDR2 SAAADI. The CDR3 runs to 17 residues. The CDR3 nucleotides read TGCGCCAGCAGTGAAATCCCGCAGGCTCAACGGTCCTATGGCTACACCTTC. It specifies CASSEIPQAQRSYGYTF.

V gene TRBV5-6 combines with J gene TRBJ1-6; tentatively, D is TRBD1 (5 bases). Germline CDR1 reads SGHDT; CDR2 reads YYEEEE. This CDR3 has 12 amino acids. Trimming stripped 4 bases from V and 16 bases from J, with 15 bases between. The CDR3 nucleotides are TGTGCCAGCAGCGCTGGGACCTCAGTACTCCACTTT. Protein: CASSAGTSVLHF.

This clonotype appeared a few times. V is TRBV4-3 and J is TRBJ1-6, with TRBD1 identical over 9 bases. CDR1 is LGHNA and CDR2 is YSLEER in the germline V gene. This CDR3 is built from 22 residues. Trimming cost V 0 bases and J 0 bases; bases outside gene matches: 15. The chain's CDR3 is CASSQEWTGQGYSSSYNSPLHF. Written as DNA, the CDR3 is TGCGCCAGCAGCCAAGAATGGACGGGACAGGGCTACAGTAGCTCCTATAATTCACCCCTCCACTTT.

In its sample, this clonotype was seen a few times. The gene calls are TRBV7-9 and TRBJ2-5; TRBD2 aligns across 12 bases. This CDR3 has 19 amino acids. Germline CDR1 reads SEHNR; CDR2 reads FQNEAQ (reference sequence). Trimming cost V 6 bases and J 2 bases; bases outside gene matches: 16. CDR3 region: CASSRIARTSGKQQETQYF. For the CDR3, the DNA is TGTGCCAGCAGTCGCATCGCTAGGACTAGCGGGAAGCAACAAGAGACCCAGTACTTC.

The table lists this clonotype with a count of one. This may stem from a read error, because a much larger clone lies one nucleotide away. The V gene is TRBV7-6, the J gene TRBJ1-1; D is perhaps TRBD1 (5 bases). CDR3 length equals 13 residues. Germline V gives CDR1 SGHVS, CDR2 FNYEAQ. Written as DNA, the CDR3 is TGTGCCAGCAGTGACGGGGGGAACACTGAAGATTTCTTT. This gives the protein CASSDGGNTEDFF.

This clonotype has a handful of counts. The chain joins TRBV7-8 to TRBJ2-3, with a possible D match to TRBD1 (6 bases). V was cut by 4 bases and J by 0 bases, with 14 bases left in between. In germline, CDR1 is SGHVS, CDR2 FQNEAQ. The CDR3 sequence is 16 residues long. CDR3 protein: CASSSLGQTSTDTQYF. The CDR3 bases are TGTGCCAGCAGCTCCCTCGGACAGACTAGCACAGATACGCAGTATTTT.

This clonotype was counted ten times or more. CDR3 region: CASTPRSAGAYNSPLHF. In nucleotides, the CDR3 is TGTGCCAGCACCCCACGTAGTGCCGGAGCCTATAATTCACCCCTCCACTTT. The V call is TRBV6-1, the J call TRBJ1-6; D call uncertain. Germline V gives CDR1 MNHNS, CDR2 SASEGT. V lost 7 bases and J 2 bases, leaving 18 bases between the germline ends. The CDR3 is made up of 17 amino acids.

This clonotype was detected a few times. This chain uses TRBV7-9 with TRBJ2-1; 7 bases are a match to TRBD1. The J segment lost 3 bases and the V segment lost 7 bases, leaving 9 bases of the junction unmatched. This CDR3 has 15 residues. The germline V gene has CDR1 SEHNR and CDR2 FQNEAQ (reference sequence). The CDR3 sequence is CASTRDRAVYNEQFF. The CDR3, as DNA: TGTGCCAGCACCAGAGACAGGGCCGTCTACAATGAGCAGTTCTTC.

This clonotype was recorded a few times. The gene calls are TRBV12-3 or TRBV12-4 and TRBJ2-1; 9 nucleotides match TRBD2. The CDR3 is made up of 16 amino acids. Unmatched junction bases numbered 9, after V lost 7 bases and J lost 2 bases. The CDR3, as DNA: TGTGCCAGCATAGCGGGGGCTCACCCCGCCTACAATGAGCAGTTCTTC. It yields the protein CASIAGAHPAYNEQFF.

The chain employs TRBV27 and TRBJ1-6, with no clear D. The germline V gene encodes CDR1 MNHEY and CDR2 SMNVEV (reference sequence). This CDR3 has 15 residues. V shed 8 bases and J shed 10 bases, with 21 bases lying between them. The CDR3 protein is CASGGFSGRYSPLHF. CDR3 nucleotides: TGTGCCAGCGGCGGGTTTAGCGGAAGATACTCACCCCTCCACTTT.

The V call is TRBV7-6, the J call TRBJ2-7; weak D call: TRBD1 (6 bases). The germline V gene encodes CDR1 SGHVS and CDR2 FNYEAQ. Trimming shortened V by 2 bases and J by 2 bases, and 10 bases separated the two germline ends. CDR3 length: 14 residues. Here the CDR3 DNA reads TGTGCCAGCAGCTTATACAGGGATACCTACGAGCAGTACTTC. Translated: CASSLYRDTYEQYF.

The sample holds a few counts of this clonotype. The chain uses TRBV2 and TRBJ1-1, with D unresolved. CDR1 is SNHLY, CDR2 FYNNEI, per germline. Deletions cut 2 bases from V and 1 base from J, with 8 bases between. The CDR3 has 14 amino acids. As DNA, the CDR3 is TGTGCCAGCAGTGAAATGCTGGGGAACACTGAAGCTTTCTTT. Encoded protein: CASSEMLGNTEAFF. The whole variable domain, remainder taken from reference TRBV2 and TRBJ1-1, is EPEVTQTPSHQVTQMGQEVILRCVPISNHLYFYWYRQILGQKVEFLVSFYNNEISEKSEIFDDQFSVERPDGSNFTLKIRSTKLEDSAMYFCASSEMLGNTEAFFGQGTRLTVV.

This clonotype was seen a few times. This chain uses TRBV27 with TRBJ1-6, with D unresolved. The CDR3 totals 13 residues. Trimming shortened V by 2 bases and J by 11 bases, and 10 bases separated the two germline ends. The germline CDR1 and CDR2 sequences are MNHEY and SMNVEV (reference sequence). The CDR3 spells CASSLAEATPLHF. In DNA form, the CDR3 reads TGTGCCAGCAGTTTAGCCGAGGCGACACCCCTCCACTTT.

Many counts were recorded for this clonotype. The rearrangement links TRBV12-3 or TRBV12-4 to TRBJ2-1; D remains unclear. The CDR3 runs to 13 residues. Trimming cost V 6 bases and J 0 bases, with 6 bases left between them. The CDR3 region is CASSFSSYNEQFF. The CDR3 region has the DNA TGTGCCAGCAGCTTCTCCTCCTACAATGAGCAGTTCTTC.